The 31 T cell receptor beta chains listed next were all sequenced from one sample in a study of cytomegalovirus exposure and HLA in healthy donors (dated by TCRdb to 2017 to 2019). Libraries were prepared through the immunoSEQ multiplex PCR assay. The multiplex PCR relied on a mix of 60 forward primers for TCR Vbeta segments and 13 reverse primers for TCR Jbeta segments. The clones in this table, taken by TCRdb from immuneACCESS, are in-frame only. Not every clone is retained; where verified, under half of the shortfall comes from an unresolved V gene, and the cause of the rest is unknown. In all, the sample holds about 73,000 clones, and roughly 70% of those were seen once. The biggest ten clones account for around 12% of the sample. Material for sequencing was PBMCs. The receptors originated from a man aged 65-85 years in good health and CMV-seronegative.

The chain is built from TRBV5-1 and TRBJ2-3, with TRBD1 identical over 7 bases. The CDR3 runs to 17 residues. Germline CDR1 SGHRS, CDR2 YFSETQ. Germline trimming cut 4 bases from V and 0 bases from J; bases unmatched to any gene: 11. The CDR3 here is CASSPSETGLSTDTQYF. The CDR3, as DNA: TGCGCCAGCAGCCCCTCAGAGACAGGGCTTAGCACAGATACGCAGTATTTT.

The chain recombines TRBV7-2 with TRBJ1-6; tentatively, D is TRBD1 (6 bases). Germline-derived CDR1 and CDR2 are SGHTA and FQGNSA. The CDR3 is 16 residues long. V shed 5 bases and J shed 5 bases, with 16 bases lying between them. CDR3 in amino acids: CASSPGQRQNNSPLHF. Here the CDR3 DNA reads TGTGCCAGCAGCCCAGGACAGCGACAAAATAATTCACCCCTCCACTTT.

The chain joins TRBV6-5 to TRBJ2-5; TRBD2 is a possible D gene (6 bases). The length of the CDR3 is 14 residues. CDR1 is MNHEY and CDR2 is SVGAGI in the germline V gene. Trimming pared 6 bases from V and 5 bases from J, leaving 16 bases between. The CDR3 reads CASSDGTPKETQYF. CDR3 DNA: TGTGCCAGCAGCGACGGGACTCCTAAGGAGACCCAGTACTTC.

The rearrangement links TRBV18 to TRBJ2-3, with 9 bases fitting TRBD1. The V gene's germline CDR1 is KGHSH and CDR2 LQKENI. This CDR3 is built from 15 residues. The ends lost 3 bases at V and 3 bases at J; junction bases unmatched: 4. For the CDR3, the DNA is TGTGCCAGCTCACCCGGGACAGGGAGGACAGATACGCAGTATTTT. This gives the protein CASSPGTGRTDTQYF.

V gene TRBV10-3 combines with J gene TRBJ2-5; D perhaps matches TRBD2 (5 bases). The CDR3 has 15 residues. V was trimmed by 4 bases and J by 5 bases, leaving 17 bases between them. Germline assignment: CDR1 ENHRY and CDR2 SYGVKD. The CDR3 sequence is CAISAVGSSGETQYF. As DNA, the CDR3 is TGTGCCATCAGTGCGGTAGGATCCTCGGGGGAGACCCAGTACTTC.

CDR3 in DNA: TGCGCCAGCAGCTGGACAGGGGGTCTAGATGGCTACACCTTC. Amino acid sequence: CASSWTGGLDGYTF. J is TRBJ1-2 and V is TRBV5-1; 10 positions agree with TRBD1. CDR1 SGHRS and CDR2 YFSETQ come from the germline V gene. J was trimmed by 6 bases and V by 3 bases; bases with no gene match: 5. This CDR3 is 14 amino acids long.

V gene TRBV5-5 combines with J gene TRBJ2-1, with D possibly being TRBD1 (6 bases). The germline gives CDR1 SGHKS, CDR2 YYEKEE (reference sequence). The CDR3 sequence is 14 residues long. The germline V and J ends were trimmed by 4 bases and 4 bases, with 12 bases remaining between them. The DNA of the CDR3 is TGTGCCAGCAGCCGACTACAGGGTTACAATGAGCAGTTCTTC. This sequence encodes CASSRLQGYNEQFF.

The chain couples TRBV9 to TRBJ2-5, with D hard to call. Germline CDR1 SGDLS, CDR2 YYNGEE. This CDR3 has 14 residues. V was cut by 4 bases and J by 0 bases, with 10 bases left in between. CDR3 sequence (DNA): TGTGCCAGCAGCCCTCACACCAACCAAGAGACCCAGTACTTC. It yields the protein CASSPHTNQETQYF.

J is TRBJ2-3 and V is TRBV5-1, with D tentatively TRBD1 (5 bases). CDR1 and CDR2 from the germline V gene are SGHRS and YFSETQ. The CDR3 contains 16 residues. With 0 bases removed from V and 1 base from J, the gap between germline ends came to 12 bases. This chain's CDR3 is CASSLALVGGTDTQYF. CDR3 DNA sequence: TGCGCCAGCAGCTTGGCCCTGGTAGGGGGCACAGATACGCAGTATTTT.

CDR3 sequence (DNA): TGCGCCAGCAGCCCGGGACAGGCCCAAGAGACCCAGTACTTC. Residues: CASSPGQAQETQYF. V gene TRBV4-1 combines with J gene TRBJ2-5; TRBD1 agrees at 8 bases. The CDR3 extends over 14 amino acids. CDR1 is MGHRA and CDR2 is YSYEKL in the germline V gene. V lost 4 bases to trimming and J lost 1 base; unmatched junction nucleotides: 2.

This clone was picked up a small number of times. The CDR3 coding sequence is TGTGCCAGCAGTTTGGTCACAGGGGGAGTTGGCTACGAGCAGTACTTC. Protein sequence: CASSLVTGGVGYEQYF. The rearrangement uses TRBV28 and TRBJ2-7; TRBD1 matches 8 bases. This CDR3 has 16 residues. Germline V CDR1 and CDR2: MDHEN, SYDVKM. V shed 3 bases, J shed 3 bases, and the junction held 10 bases outside the gene matches.

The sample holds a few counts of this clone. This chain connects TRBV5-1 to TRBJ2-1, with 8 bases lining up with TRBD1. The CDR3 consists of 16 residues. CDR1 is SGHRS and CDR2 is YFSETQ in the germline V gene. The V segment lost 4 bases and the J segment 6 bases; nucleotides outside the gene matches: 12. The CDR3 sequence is CASSPSDRVLTNEQFF. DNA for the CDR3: TGCGCCAGCAGCCCATCGGACAGGGTACTAACCAATGAGCAGTTCTTC.

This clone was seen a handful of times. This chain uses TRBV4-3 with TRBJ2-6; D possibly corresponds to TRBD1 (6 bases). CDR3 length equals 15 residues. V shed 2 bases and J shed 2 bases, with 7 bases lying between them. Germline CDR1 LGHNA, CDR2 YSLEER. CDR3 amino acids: CASSQTGTGANVLTF. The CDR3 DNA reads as TGCGCCAGCAGCCAAACAGGGACTGGGGCCAACGTCCTGACTTTC.

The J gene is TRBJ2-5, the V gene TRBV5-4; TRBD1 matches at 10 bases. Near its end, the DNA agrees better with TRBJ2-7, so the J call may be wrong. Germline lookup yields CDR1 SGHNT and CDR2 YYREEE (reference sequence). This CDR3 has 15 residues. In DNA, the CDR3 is TGTGCCAGCAGCGGCCGGGACAGGGGTCTCTACGAGCAGTACTTC. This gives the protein CASSGRDRGLYEQYF.

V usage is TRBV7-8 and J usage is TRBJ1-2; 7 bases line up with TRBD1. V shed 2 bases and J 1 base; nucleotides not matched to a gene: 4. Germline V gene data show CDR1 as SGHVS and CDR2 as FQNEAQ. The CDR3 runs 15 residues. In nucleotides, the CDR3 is TGTGCCAGCAGCTTACCCGGGACAGTTAACTATGGCTACACCTTC. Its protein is CASSLPGTVNYGYTF.

The CDR3 loop is CASSHDRGQGEKLFF. Written as DNA, the CDR3 is TGCGCCAGCAGCCACGACAGGGGGCAGGGTGAAAAACTGTTTTTT. The chain joins TRBV4-1 to TRBJ1-4, with 10 positions matching TRBD1. V trimming: 3 bases; J trimming: 7 bases; junction bases outside the gene matches: 5. Per germline, CDR1 MGHRA and CDR2 YSYEKL. This CDR3 comprises 15 residues.

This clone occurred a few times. In DNA, the CDR3 is TGCGCCAGCAGGACTACTCGTGATGTAGGTGAGCAGTTCTTC. Translated: CASRTTRDVGEQFF. The genes are TRBV5-1 and TRBJ2-1, with D perhaps TRBD2 (5 bases). This CDR3 has 14 amino acids. Germline CDR1 is SGHRS and CDR2 is YFSETQ. Trimming stripped 5 bases from V and 9 bases from J, with 18 bases between.

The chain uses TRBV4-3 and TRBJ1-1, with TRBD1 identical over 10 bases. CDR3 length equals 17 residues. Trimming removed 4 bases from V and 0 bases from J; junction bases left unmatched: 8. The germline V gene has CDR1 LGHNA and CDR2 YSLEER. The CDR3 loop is CASSPRLGQGMNTEAFF. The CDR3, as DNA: TGCGCCAGCAGCCCACGGTTGGGACAGGGGATGAACACTGAAGCTTTCTTT.

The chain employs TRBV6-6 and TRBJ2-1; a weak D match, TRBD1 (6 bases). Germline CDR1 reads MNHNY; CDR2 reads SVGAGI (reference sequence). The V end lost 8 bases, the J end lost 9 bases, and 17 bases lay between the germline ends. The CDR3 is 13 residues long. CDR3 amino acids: CASGQGMWGEQFF. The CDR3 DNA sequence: TGTGCCAGCGGTCAGGGGATGTGGGGTGAGCAGTTCTTC.

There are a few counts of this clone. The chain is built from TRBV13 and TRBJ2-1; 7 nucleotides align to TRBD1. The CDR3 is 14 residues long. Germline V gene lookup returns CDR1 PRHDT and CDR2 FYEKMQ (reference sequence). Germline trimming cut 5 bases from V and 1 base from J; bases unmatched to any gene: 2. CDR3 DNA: TGTGCCAGCAGCGGGACAGTATCCTACAATGAGCAGTTCTTC. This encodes CASSGTVSYNEQFF.

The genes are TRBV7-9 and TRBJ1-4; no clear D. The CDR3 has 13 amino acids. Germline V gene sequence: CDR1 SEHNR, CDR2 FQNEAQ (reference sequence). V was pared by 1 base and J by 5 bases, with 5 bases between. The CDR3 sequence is CASSLGGNEKLFF. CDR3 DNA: TGTGCCAGCAGCTTAGGAGGGAATGAAAAACTGTTTTTT.

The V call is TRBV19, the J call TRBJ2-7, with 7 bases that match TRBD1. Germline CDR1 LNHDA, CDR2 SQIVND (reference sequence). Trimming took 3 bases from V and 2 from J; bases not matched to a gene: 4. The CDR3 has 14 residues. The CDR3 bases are TGTGCCAGTAGTATTTCCCAGGGGGCCTACGAGCAGTACTTC. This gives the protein CASSISQGAYEQYF. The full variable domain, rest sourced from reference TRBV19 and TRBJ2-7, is DGGITQSPKYLFRKEGQNVTLSCEQNLNHDAMYWYRQDPGQGLRLIYYSQIVNDFQKGDIAEGYSVSREKKESFPLTVTSAQKNPTAFYLCASSISQGAYEQYFGPGTRLTVT.

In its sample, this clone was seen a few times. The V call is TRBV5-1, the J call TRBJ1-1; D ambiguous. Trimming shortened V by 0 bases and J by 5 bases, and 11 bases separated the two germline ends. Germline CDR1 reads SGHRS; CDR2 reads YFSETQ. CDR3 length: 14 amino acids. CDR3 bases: TGCGCCAGCAGCTTGGACCCTTCGGGGACTGAAGCTTTCTTT. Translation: CASSLDPSGTEAFF.

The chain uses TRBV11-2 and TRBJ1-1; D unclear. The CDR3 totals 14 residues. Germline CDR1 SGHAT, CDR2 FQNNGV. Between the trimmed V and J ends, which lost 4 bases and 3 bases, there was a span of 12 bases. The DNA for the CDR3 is TGTGCCAGCAGCTCTAGAACCGGGGACACTGAAGCTTTCTTT. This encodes CASSSRTGDTEAFF.

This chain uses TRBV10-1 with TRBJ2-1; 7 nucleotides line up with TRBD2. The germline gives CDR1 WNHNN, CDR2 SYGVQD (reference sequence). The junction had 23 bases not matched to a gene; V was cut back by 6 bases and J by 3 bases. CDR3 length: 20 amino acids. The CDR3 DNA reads TGCGCCAGCAGAGTGAGTGGGGGGGGACTACACCCAGATTGCTACAATGAGCAGTTCTTC. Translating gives CASRVSGGGLHPDCYNEQFF.

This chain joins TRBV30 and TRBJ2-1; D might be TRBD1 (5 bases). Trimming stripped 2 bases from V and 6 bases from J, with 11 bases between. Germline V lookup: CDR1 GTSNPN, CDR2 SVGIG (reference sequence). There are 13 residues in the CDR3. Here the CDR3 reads CAWSRGQGNEQFF. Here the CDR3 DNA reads TGTGCCTGGAGTAGGGGCCAAGGCAATGAGCAGTTCTTC.

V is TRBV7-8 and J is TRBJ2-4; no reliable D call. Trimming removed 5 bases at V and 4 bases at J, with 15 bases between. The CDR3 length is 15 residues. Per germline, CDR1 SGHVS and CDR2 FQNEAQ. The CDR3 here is CASSPTATLKNIQYF. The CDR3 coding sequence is TGTGCCAGCAGCCCGACGGCCACACTAAAAAACATTCAGTACTTC.

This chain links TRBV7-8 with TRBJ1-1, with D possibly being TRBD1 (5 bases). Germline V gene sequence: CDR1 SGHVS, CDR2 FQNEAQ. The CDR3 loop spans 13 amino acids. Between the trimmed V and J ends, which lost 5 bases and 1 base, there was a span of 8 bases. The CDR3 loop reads CASSQDTNTEAFF. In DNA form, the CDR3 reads TGTGCCAGCAGCCAGGACACGAACACTGAAGCTTTCTTT.

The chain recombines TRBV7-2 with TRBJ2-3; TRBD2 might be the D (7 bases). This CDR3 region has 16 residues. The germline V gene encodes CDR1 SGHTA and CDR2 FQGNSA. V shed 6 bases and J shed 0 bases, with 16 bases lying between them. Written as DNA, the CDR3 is TGTGCCAGCAGGCGGTGGGGGGGGCCAAGCACAGATACGCAGTATTTT. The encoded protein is CASRRWGGPSTDTQYF.

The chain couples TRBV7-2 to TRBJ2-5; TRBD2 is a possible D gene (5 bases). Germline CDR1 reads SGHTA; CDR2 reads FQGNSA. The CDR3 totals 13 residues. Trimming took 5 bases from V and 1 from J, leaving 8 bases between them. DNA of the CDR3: TGTGCCAGCAGCAATGGACTCCAAGAGACCCAGTACTTC. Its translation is CASSNGLQETQYF.

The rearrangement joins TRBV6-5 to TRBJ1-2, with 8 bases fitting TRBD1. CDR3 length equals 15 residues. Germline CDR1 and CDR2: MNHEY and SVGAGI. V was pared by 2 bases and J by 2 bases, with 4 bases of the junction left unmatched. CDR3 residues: CASSYDRGQNYGYTF. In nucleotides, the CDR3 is TGTGCCAGCAGTTACGACAGGGGCCAAAACTATGGCTACACCTTC.